A selection of T cell receptor beta chains follows, all from one sample in a study of CD8 T cells in ankylosing spondylitis. TCRdb recomputed calls from the 5' RACE reads with MiXCR, one row per CDR3 protein. The sample shows under 250,000 distinct CDR3 sequences, roughly 8% of them seen only once. The sequencing sample was made of blood, either unsorted or a sorted T cell fraction (not recorded which). All receptors come from a female donor with ankylosing spondylitis or in good health (not recorded which). Both conserved end residues are part of each CDR3. Each record gives: V gene, CDR3 protein.

V: TRBV7-8
CDR3: CASSPYGSGNIQYF

V: TRBV11-2
CDR3: CASRSPGLAGVGTGELFF

V: TRBV7-9
CDR3: CVSSPHSLGAGDTQYF

V: TRBV12-3/TRBV12-4
CDR3: CASIPGGREPNEQFF

V: TRBV5-1
CDR3: CASSPLQRAYGYTF

V: TRBV12-3/TRBV12-4
CDR3: CATSSGARTEAFF

V: TRBV2
CDR3: CASSDPKQGRKETQYF

V: TRBV10-3
CDR3: CAISDQGTNYGYTF

V: TRBV4-3
CDR3: CASSQITGELFF

V: TRBV29-1
CDR3: CSVEDSGQGAIGYTF

V: TRBV6-2/TRBV6-3
CDR3: CASSGGQGIHQPQHF

V: TRBV5-1
CDR3: CASSLKGPGVVLYNEQFF

V: TRBV4-3
CDR3: CASSQEPGSYNEQFF

V: TRBV4-3
CDR3: CASRNYGEKLFF

V: TRBV6-1
CDR3: CASRRDSSYNSPLHF

V: TRBV14
CDR3: CASSQLGQGLWDTEAFF

V: TRBV5-5
CDR3: CASSLAPGRPTDTQYF

V: TRBV2
CDR3: CASSGHTEAFF

V: TRBV7-9
CDR3: CASSLKALLNEQFF

V: TRBV4-3
CDR3: CASSQRRGNENCFF

V: TRBV19
CDR3: CASSTYNDEQYF

V: TRBV9
CDR3: CASSAPGLGNTIYF

V: TRBV4-3
CDR3: CASSQELVGAEFEAFF

V: TRBV3-1
CDR3: CASSQVPHEQYF

V: TRBV29-1
CDR3: CSASGRVGTDTQYF

V: TRBV20-1
CDR3: CSARVDRVYGYTF

V: TRBV6-1
CDR3: CASSSPGDTEAFF

V: TRBV6-5
CDR3: CASSSSGTRDTQYF

V: TRBV28
CDR3: CASSLNDRVGQPQHF

V: TRBV29-1
CDR3: CSVTAGGLGNEQFF

V: TRBV7-9
CDR3: CASSLTAGYNTGELFF

V: TRBV12-3/TRBV12-4
CDR3: CASSLMRDYEQYF

V: TRBV9
CDR3: CASSVADGYYGYTF

V: TRBV10-3
CDR3: CAITGDRARRDYGYTF

V: TRBV6-1
CDR3: CASSRGSGSRYEQYF

V: TRBV12-3/TRBV12-4
CDR3: CASRRGGAYEQYF

V: TRBV20-1
CDR3: CSARDSAGAADTQYF

V: TRBV5-4
CDR3: CASSLVGQLYGYTF

V: TRBV28
CDR3: CASSGPVYEQYF

V: TRBV7-2
CDR3: CASSLNPRWGTTF

V: TRBV24-1
CDR3: CATSDYGTLEKETQYF

V: TRBV12-3/TRBV12-4
CDR3: CASSPYREYSTDTQYF

V: TRBV27
CDR3: CASGPGQGGYSNQPQHF

V: TRBV12-3/TRBV12-4
CDR3: CASSFLGGNQPQHF

V: TRBV7-2
CDR3: CASSFSGSTQYEQYF